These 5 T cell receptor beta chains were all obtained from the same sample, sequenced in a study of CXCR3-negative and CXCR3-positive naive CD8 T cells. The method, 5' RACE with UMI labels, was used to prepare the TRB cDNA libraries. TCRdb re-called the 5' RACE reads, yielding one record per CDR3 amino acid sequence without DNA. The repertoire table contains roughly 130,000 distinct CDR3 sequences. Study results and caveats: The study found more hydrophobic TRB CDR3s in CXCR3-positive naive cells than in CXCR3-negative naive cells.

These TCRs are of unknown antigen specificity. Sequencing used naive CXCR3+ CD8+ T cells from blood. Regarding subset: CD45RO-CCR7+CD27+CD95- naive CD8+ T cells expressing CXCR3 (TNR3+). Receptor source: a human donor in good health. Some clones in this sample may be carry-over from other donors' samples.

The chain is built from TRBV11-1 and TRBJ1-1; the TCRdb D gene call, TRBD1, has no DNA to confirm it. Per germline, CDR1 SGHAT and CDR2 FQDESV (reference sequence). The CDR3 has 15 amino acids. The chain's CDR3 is CASSKDRGPGTEAFF. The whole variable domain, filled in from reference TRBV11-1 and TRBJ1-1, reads EAEVAQSPRYKITEKSQAVAFWCDPISGHATLYWYRQILGQGPELLVQFQDESVVDDSQLPKDRFSAERLKGVDSTLKIQPAELGDSAMYLCASSKDRGPGTEAFFGQGTRLTVV.

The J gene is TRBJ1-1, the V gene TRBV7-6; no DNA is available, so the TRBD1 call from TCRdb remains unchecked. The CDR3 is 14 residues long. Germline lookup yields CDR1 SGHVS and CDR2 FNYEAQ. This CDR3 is CASRAGQMNTEAFF.

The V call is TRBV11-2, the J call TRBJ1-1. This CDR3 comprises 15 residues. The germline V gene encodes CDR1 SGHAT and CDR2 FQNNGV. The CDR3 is CASIPIQTVNTEAFF.

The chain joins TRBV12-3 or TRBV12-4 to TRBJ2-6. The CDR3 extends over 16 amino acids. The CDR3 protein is CASSLGPSSGANVLTF.

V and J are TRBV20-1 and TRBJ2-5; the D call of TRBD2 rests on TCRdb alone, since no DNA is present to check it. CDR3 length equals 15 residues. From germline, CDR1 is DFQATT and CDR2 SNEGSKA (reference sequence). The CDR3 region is CSARDRGRLWETQYF.